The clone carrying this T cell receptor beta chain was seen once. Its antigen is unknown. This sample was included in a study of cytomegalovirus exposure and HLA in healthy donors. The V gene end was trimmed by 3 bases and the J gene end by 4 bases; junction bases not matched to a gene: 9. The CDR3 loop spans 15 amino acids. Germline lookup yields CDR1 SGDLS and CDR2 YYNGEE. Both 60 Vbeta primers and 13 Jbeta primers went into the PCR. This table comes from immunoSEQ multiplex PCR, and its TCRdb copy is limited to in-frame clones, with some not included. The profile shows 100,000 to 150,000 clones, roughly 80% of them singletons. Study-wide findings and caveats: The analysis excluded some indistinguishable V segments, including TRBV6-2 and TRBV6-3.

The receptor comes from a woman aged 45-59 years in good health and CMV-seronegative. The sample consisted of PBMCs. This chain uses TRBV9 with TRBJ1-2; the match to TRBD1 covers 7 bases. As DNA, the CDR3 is TGTGCCAGCAGCGGGTGGGGCGGGACAGCCTATGGCTACACCTTC. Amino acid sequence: CASSGWGGTAYGYTF.